These 21 T cell receptor beta chains came from one sample sequenced in a study of PD-L1 blockade in urothelial cancer. The data were produced by immunoSEQ multiplex PCR, yet TCRdb's version contains in-frame clones alone and is incomplete. Among under 70,000 clones listed, 75% to 90% were seen once. This sample's time point: pretreatment peripheral blood. The starting material was PBMCs, obtained around atezolizumab (anti-PD-L1) treatment. These receptors were collected from a man aged 65 to 79 with urothelial cancer.

This clone was detected only once. The rearrangement joins TRBV6-5 to TRBJ2-1, with D perhaps matching TRBD2 (6 bases). Trimming pared 6 bases from V and 1 base from J, leaving 13 bases between. The CDR3 is 15 residues long. Germline loops: CDR1 MNHEY, CDR2 SVGAGI. CDR3 residues: CASSRAGWSYNEQFF. CDR3 coding DNA: TGTGCCAGCAGCCGGGCGGGATGGTCCTACAATGAGCAGTTCTTC.

This rearrangement joins TRBV7-6 to TRBJ2-7; tentative D call: TRBD1 (6 bases). Trimming pared 5 bases from V and 2 bases from J, leaving 16 bases between. Germline CDR1 is SGHVS and CDR2 is FNYEAQ. The CDR3 sequence is 15 residues long. The CDR3 sequence: CASSPGSRGPYEQYF. As DNA, the CDR3 is TGTGCCAGCAGCCCCGGGTCCAGGGGTCCCTACGAGCAGTACTTC.

This chain uses TRBV9 with TRBJ2-5; D is possibly TRBD2 (5 bases). Deletions cut 0 bases from V and 8 bases from J, with 11 bases between. The CDR3 spans 13 residues. Germline CDR1 and CDR2: SGDLS and YYNGEE. The CDR3 loop is CASSVDSGKTQYF. DNA of the CDR3: TGTGCCAGCAGCGTAGATTCGGGGAAAACCCAGTACTTC. The full variable domain, its missing parts supplied by reference TRBV9 and TRBJ2-5, is DSGVTQTPKHLITATGQRVTLRCSPRSGDLSVYWYQQSLDQGLQFLIQYYNGEERAKGNILERFSAQQFPDLHSELNLSSLELGDSALYFCASSVDSGKTQYFGPGTRLLVL.

CDR3 nucleotide sequence: TGTGCCAGCAGCCCAGGGACTAGCGGCGAGCAGTTCTTC. Amino acids: CASSPGTSGEQFF. This sequence joins TRBV28 and TRBJ2-1, with 11 bases fitting TRBD2. Losses at the gene ends were 6 bases for V and 10 bases for J; bases not matched to a gene: 5. Germline V gene lookup returns CDR1 MDHEN and CDR2 SYDVKM. The CDR3 runs to 13 residues.

The chain joins TRBV2 to TRBJ2-1; tentatively, D is TRBD1 (6 bases). Trimming took off 7 bases at V and 2 bases at J, with 15 bases between the two ends. CDR3 size: 15 residues. Germline values: CDR1 SNHLY, CDR2 FYNNEI. CDR3 in amino acids: CASIGGRTAYNEQFF. Written as DNA, the CDR3 is TGTGCCAGCATTGGGGGACGGACAGCCTACAATGAGCAGTTCTTC.

The chain employs TRBV4-3 and TRBJ1-1, with D perhaps matching TRBD1 (5 bases). The germline gives CDR1 LGHNA, CDR2 YSLEER. With 2 bases removed from V and 4 bases from J, the gap between germline ends came to 11 bases. CDR3 length: 14 residues. The CDR3 region is CASSQYRGLTEAFF. The CDR3 DNA reads TGCGCCAGCAGCCAATACCGGGGACTCACTGAAGCTTTCTTT.

The chain combines TRBV4-2 with TRBJ1-1; TRBD1 is a possible D gene (6 bases). V was shortened by 1 base and J by 1 base, with 13 bases between the two germline ends. Germline V gene sequence: CDR1 LGHNA, CDR2 YNFKEQ. This CDR3 is built from 16 residues. The CDR3 DNA sequence: TGTGCCAGCAGCCAAGGGTACAGGGTTAGGAACACTGAAGCTTTCTTT. Protein: CASSQGYRVRNTEAFF.

This chain links TRBV27 with TRBJ2-2, with 13 bases aligning to TRBD2. Germline CDR1 reads MNHEY; CDR2 reads SMNVEV (reference sequence). The trim removed 2 bases at V and 6 bases at J, leaving 0 bases unmatched. The CDR3 sequence is 15 residues long. CDR3 nucleotides: TGTGCCAGCAGTTTAGGACTAGCGGGAGCCGGGGAGCTGTTTTTT. It is translated as CASSLGLAGAGELFF.

With regard to this clone: This may come from a read error, since a much larger clone is one base off. The V gene is TRBV5-5, the J gene TRBJ2-7; 11 bases agree with TRBD1. J lost 3 bases, V lost 4 bases, and 3 bases had no gene match. CDR1 is SGHKS, CDR2 YYEKEE, per germline (reference sequence). The CDR3 covers 14 residues. For the CDR3, the DNA is TGTGCCAGCAGCCCCGGGACAGGGGGCTACGAGCAGTACTTC. This codes for CASSPGTGGYEQYF.

The rearrangement joins TRBV6-5 to TRBJ1-1; tentative D call: TRBD1 (5 bases). The germline CDR1 and CDR2 sequences are MNHEY and SVGAGI. Trimming pared 0 bases from V and 7 bases from J, leaving 15 bases between. This CDR3 has 15 amino acids. The CDR3 here is CASSYSRARPGEAFF. The CDR3 bases are TGTGCCAGCAGTTACTCCAGGGCCCGCCCGGGTGAAGCTTTCTTT.

The rearrangement uses TRBV14 and TRBJ2-1; 9 positions match TRBD2. J gave up 5 bases and V 4 bases, and 6 bases lay outside the gene matches. The CDR3 is made up of 15 amino acids. Germline V lookup: CDR1 SGHDN, CDR2 FVKESK. CDR3: CASSPLAGYHNEQFF. The CDR3 bases are TGTGCCAGCAGCCCTCTAGCGGGGTACCACAATGAGCAGTTCTTC.

This clone turned up a few times. The chain recombines TRBV25-1 with TRBJ1-2; no firm D call. Trimming removed 0 bases at V and 8 bases at J, with 10 bases between. The germline gives CDR1 MGHDK, CDR2 SYGVNS. The CDR3 is 13 residues long. This CDR3 is CASSEYKQEGYTF. For the CDR3, the DNA is TGTGCCAGCAGTGAATACAAGCAGGAAGGCTACACCTTC.

The V call is TRBV27, the J call TRBJ1-1; D unclear. Germline V CDR1 and CDR2: MNHEY, SMNVEV (reference sequence). The CDR3 length is 14 residues. V was pared by 5 bases and J by 0 bases, with 10 bases between. CDR3 residues: CASSPISLNTEAFF. CDR3 bases: TGTGCCAGCAGTCCGATAAGCCTGAACACTGAAGCTTTCTTT.

This clone appeared once. The rearrangement joins TRBV4-3 to TRBJ2-2, with TRBD1 as a possible D gene (5 bases). CDR3 length: 18 amino acids. V lost 0 bases, J lost 7 bases, and 21 bases lay in between. Germline CDR1 and CDR2: LGHNA and YSLEER. Here the CDR3 reads CASSQDFEVAGMVGELFF. The CDR3 coding sequence is TGCGCCAGCAGCCAAGATTTCGAAGTTGCAGGGATGGTCGGGGAGCTGTTTTTT.

This chain joins TRBV4-2 and TRBJ2-2; TRBD2 matches 10 bases. This CDR3 has 17 amino acids. Germline assignment: CDR1 LGHNA and CDR2 YNFKEQ. V dropped 0 bases and J dropped 5; count of bases not matched to a gene: 6. CDR3 sequence reads: CASSQEILAGDTGELFF. The CDR3 coding sequence is TGTGCCAGCAGCCAAGAGATCCTAGCGGGAGATACCGGGGAGCTGTTTTTT.

This chain joins TRBV5-1 and TRBJ1-5; 10 positions agree with TRBD1. From germline, CDR1 is SGHRS and CDR2 YFSETQ. The CDR3 loop spans 15 amino acids. V was pared by 5 bases and J by 7 bases, with 9 bases of the junction left unmatched. In nucleotides, the CDR3 is TGCGCCAGCAGTACGACAGGGGGCTCAGAACAGCCCCAGCATTTT. It is translated as CASSTTGGSEQPQHF.

V and J are TRBV11-2 and TRBJ1-4; D is perhaps TRBD1 (5 bases). V dropped 1 base and J dropped 7 bases, with 13 bases sitting between them. The CDR3 extends over 15 amino acids. Germline CDR1 SGHAT, CDR2 FQNNGV. The CDR3 loop reads CASSLVGAGSEKLFF. CDR3 nucleotides: TGTGCCAGCAGCTTAGTAGGGGCGGGGAGTGAAAAACTGTTTTTT.

The CDR3, as DNA: TGTGCCAGCAGACCCCTCGACAGGGAAGAGACCCAGTACTTC. This gives the protein CASRPLDREETQYF. The chain links TRBV6-5 to TRBJ2-5; TRBD1 agrees at 7 bases. Per the germline V gene, CDR1 is MNHEY and CDR2 is SVGAGI. This CDR3 is built from 14 residues. Germline trimming cut 6 bases from V and 3 bases from J; bases unmatched to any gene: 7.

The rearrangement uses TRBV2 and TRBJ1-3; 7 bases line up with TRBD1. This CDR3 spans 14 amino acids. Trimming removed 4 bases from V and 4 bases from J; junction bases left unmatched: 4. CDR1 and CDR2 (germline): SNHLY, FYNNEI. CDR3 sequence reads: CASSADRDGNTIYF. Here the CDR3 DNA reads TGTGCCAGCAGTGCTGACAGGGACGGAAACACCATATATTTT.

This chain connects TRBV6-1 to TRBJ2-1; 13 nucleotides match TRBD2. J lost 6 bases, V lost 4 bases, and 0 bases had no gene match. CDR3 length: 14 amino acids. CDR1 MNHNS and CDR2 SASEGT come from the germline V gene. CDR3 amino acids: CASSGLAGGNEQFF. The CDR3 DNA sequence: TGTGCCAGCAGTGGACTAGCGGGAGGCAATGAGCAGTTCTTC.

The chain is built from TRBV28 and TRBJ1-2; 10 nucleotides align to TRBD1. The J segment lost 6 bases and the V segment lost 8 bases, leaving 9 bases of the junction unmatched. Germline-derived CDR1 and CDR2 are MDHEN and SYDVKM. The CDR3 extends over 14 amino acids. In DNA, the CDR3 is TGTGCCAGCGGAAGACAGGGGGCCACGGATGGCTACACCTTC. Translating gives CASGRQGATDGYTF.